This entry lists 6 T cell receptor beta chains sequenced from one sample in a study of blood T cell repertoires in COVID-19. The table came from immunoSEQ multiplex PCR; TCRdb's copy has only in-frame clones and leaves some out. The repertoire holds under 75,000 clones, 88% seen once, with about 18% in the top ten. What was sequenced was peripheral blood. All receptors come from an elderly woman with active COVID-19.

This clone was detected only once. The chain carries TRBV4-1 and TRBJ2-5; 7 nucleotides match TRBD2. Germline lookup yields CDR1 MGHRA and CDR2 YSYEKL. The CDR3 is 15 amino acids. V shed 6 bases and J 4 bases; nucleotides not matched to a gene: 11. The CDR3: CASRQSSGLVETQYF. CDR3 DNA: TGCGCCAGCAGACAGAGCTCTGGACTAGTAGAGACCCAGTACTTC.

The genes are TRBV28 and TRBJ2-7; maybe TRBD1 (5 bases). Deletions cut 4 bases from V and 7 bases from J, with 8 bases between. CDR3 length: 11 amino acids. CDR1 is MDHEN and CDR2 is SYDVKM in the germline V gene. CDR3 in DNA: TGTGCCAGCAGTTCTTCAGGGGAGCAGTACTTC. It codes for CASSSSGEQYF. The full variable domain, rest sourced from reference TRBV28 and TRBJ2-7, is DVKVTQSSRYLVKRTGEKVFLECVQDMDHENMFWYRQDPGLGLRLIYFSYDVKMKEKGDIPEGYSVSREKKERFSLILESASTNQTSMYLCASSSSGEQYFGPGTRLTVT.

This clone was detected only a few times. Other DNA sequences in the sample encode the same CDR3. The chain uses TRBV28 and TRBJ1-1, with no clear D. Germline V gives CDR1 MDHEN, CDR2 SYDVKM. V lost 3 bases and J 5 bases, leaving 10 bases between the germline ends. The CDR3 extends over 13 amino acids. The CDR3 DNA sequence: TGTGCCAGCAGTTTCGGGAGAGGTACTGAAGCTTTCTTT. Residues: CASSFGRGTEAFF.

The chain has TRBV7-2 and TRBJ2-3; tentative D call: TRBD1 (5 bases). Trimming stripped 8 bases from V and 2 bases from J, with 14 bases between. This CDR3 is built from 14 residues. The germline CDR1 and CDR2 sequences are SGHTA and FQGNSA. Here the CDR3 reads CASSVGQPTDTQYF. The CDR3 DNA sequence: TGTGCCAGCTCGGTGGGGCAACCCACAGATACGCAGTATTTT.

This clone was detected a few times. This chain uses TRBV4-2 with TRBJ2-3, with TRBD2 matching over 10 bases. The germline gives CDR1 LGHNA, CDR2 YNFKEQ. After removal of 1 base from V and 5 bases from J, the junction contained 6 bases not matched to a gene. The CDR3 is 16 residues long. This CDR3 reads CASSQATSGVLDTQYF. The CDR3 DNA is TGTGCCAGCAGCCAAGCTACTAGCGGGGTCCTAGATACGCAGTATTTT.

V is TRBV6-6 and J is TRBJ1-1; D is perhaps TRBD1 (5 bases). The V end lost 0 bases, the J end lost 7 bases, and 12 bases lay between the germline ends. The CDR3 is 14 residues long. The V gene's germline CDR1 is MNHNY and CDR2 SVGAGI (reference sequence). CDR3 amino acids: CASSYSRDGYEAFF. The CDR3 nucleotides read TGTGCCAGCAGTTACTCGCGGGACGGTTATGAAGCTTTCTTT.